A selection of T cell receptor beta chains follows, all from one sample in a study of response to subunit inactivated influenza vaccine. A single record per CDR3 protein comes from TCRdb applying MiXCR to the RT-PCR reads. The sample lists about 500,000 distinct CDR3 sequences, 10% to 15% occurring once. The material sequenced was PBMCs from blood, taken about 40 days after vaccination. These receptors were obtained from a man aged 50-59 years who received an inactivated influenza vaccine. CDR3s include the opening cysteine and the closing phenylalanine or tryptophan. D genes are given only for firm matches. Rows give clone size only sometimes, using once, few, many, or a class for an expanded clone.

CDR3 length	clone size	D gene	V gene	J gene	CDR3 protein	CDR3 DNA
13	few	-	TRBV7-6	TRBJ2-5	CASSLGTRETQYF	TGTGCCAGCAGCTTAGGGACAAGAGAGACCCAGTACTTC
14	-	TRBD1	TRBV5-1	TRBJ2-4	CASSGGTGENIQYF	TGCGCCAGCAGCGGGGGGACAGGGGAAAACATTCAGTACTTC
14	few	-	TRBV20-1	TRBJ2-3	CSATGFLSTDTQYF	TGCAGTGCTACGGGGTTCCTGAGCACAGATACGCAGTATTTT
13	-	-	TRBV20-1	TRBJ2-7	CSARARAQYEQYF	TGCAGTGCTAGGGCCAGGGCCCAATACGAGCAGTACTTC
20	few	TRBD2	TRBV28	TRBJ2-1	CASSKNPGLAGEGSYNEQFF	TGTGCCAGCAGCAAAAATCCGGGACTAGCGGGAGAAGGCTCCTACAATGAGCAGTTCTTC
12	few	-	TRBV29-1	TRBJ1-1	CSAGSMNTEAFF	TGCAGCGCAGGGAGCATGAACACTGAAGCTTTCTTT
16	-	-	TRBV7-9	TRBJ2-4	CASSHKGVSYKNIQYF	TGTGCCAGCAGTCATAAGGGGGTTTCTTACAAAAACATTCAGTACTTC
14	few	-	TRBV27	TRBJ2-1	CASSSKQGQDEQFF	TGTGCCAGCAGTTCAAAACAGGGCCAGGATGAGCAGTTCTTC
16	few	-	TRBV7-9	TRBJ2-1	CASSVGGVSSYNEQFF	TGTGCCAGCAGCGTGGGCGGGGTGAGCTCCTACAATGAGCAGTTCTTC
13	few	-	TRBV20-1	TRBJ2-5	CSARDPIWETQYF	TGCAGTGCTAGAGATCCAATTTGGGAGACCCAGTACTTC
15	few	-	TRBV5-5	TRBJ2-5	CASSLVRGIGETQYF	TGTGCCAGCAGCTTGGTACGAGGGATAGGAGAGACCCAGTACTTC
12	few	-	TRBV29-1	TRBJ2-3	CSVALGRDTQYF	TGCAGCGTTGCACTCGGGAGAGATACGCAGTATTTT
16	-	-	TRBV28	TRBJ2-7	CASTPYTGTKHYEQYF	TGTGCCAGCACCCCTTACACCGGGACCAAGCACTACGAGCAGTACTTC
19	-	TRBD2	TRBV28	TRBJ2-3	CASSFLLGTSGRSTDTQYF	TGTGCCAGCAGTTTCCTGCTCGGGACTAGCGGACGGAGCACAGATACGCAGTATTTT
16	few	-	TRBV5-1	TRBJ2-7	CASSLGSSHSLYEQYF	TGCGCCAGCAGCTTGGGTAGCTCGCACAGCCTGTACGAGCAGTACTTC
14	few	-	TRBV6-2/TRBV6-3	TRBJ2-5	CASSPAGYAETQYF	TGTGCCAGCAGCCCCGCGGGATACGCGGAGACCCAGTACTTC
15	few	TRBD1	TRBV3-1	TRBJ1-5	CASSPDRGWNQPQHF	TGTGCCAGCAGCCCCGACAGGGGGTGGAATCAGCCCCAGCATTTT
16	few	-	TRBV12-3/TRBV12-4	TRBJ1-1	CASSLAGLRTNTEAFF	TGTGCCAGCAGTTTAGCTGGGCTTCGCACGAACACTGAAGCTTTCTTT
15	-	-	TRBV7-6	TRBJ2-7	CASSLGQGRSYEQYF	TGTGCCAGCAGCTTAGGTCAGGGGCGCTCCTACGAGCAGTACTTC
15	many	-	TRBV5-1	TRBJ2-5	CASSIQTGVQETQYF	TGCGCCAGCAGCATCCAGACAGGAGTACAAGAGACCCAGTACTTC
16	-	TRBD2	TRBV12-3/TRBV12-4	TRBJ2-3	CASSPGLAGITDTQYF	TGTGCCAGCAGTCCCGGACTAGCGGGTATCACAGATACGCAGTATTTT
13	few	-	TRBV9	TRBJ2-5	CASSTEGQETQYF	TGTGCCAGCAGTACTGAAGGACAGGAGACCCAGTACTTC
13	-	-	TRBV7-2	TRBJ2-5	CASSGRGGETQYF	TGTGCCAGCAGCGGCAGGGGGGGAGAGACCCAGTACTTC
13	many	TRBD1	TRBV12-3/TRBV12-4	TRBJ1-5	CASSWDRDQPQHF	TGTGCCAGCAGTTGGGACAGGGATCAGCCCCAGCATTTT
16	-	-	TRBV5-1	TRBJ2-2	CASSLGGTQNTGELFF	TGCGCCAGCAGCTTGGGAGGGACTCAGAACACCGGGGAGCTGTTTTTT
17	-	-	TRBV14	TRBJ2-5	CASSQAFRGRLGETQYF	TGTGCCAGCAGCCAAGCTTTCCGGGGGAGATTGGGGGAGACCCAGTACTTC
16	few	-	TRBV14	TRBJ2-1	CASSTGRLTGYNEQFF	TGTGCCAGCAGCACGGGACGACTGACCGGTTACAATGAGCAGTTCTTC
11	few	-	TRBV12-3/TRBV12-4	TRBJ2-1	CASSPGLEQFF	TGTGCCAGCAGTCCGGGTCTCGAGCAGTTCTTC
14	many	TRBD1	TRBV6-1	TRBJ2-7	CASSDWTGGYEQYF	TGTGCCAGCAGCGACTGGACAGGTGGCTACGAGCAGTACTTC
16	few	-	TRBV3-1	TRBJ2-7	CASSQEGRASSYEQYF	TGTGCCAGCAGCCAAGAAGGCAGGGCGAGCTCCTACGAGCAGTACTTC
15	-	-	TRBV4-3	TRBJ2-5	CASSQERVPQETQYF	TGCGCCAGCAGCCAAGAGCGGGTACCGCAAGAGACCCAGTACTTC
15	-	-	TRBV15	TRBJ1-5	CATSRPRNSNQPQHF	TGTGCCACCAGCAGACCTAGAAATAGCAATCAGCCCCAGCATTTT
16	-	TRBD1	TRBV5-1	TRBJ2-5	CASRPAGTGDFETQYF	TGCGCCAGCAGACCCGCCGGGACAGGGGATTTCGAGACCCAGTACTTC
11	many	-	TRBV20-1	TRBJ2-1	CSAVGSNEQFF	TGCAGTGCGGTAGGGAGCAATGAGCAGTTCTTC
10	few	TRBD1	TRBV29-1	TRBJ2-1	CSVERDRGFF	TGCAGCGTTGAAAGGGACAGGGGGTTCTTC
14	few	TRBD2	TRBV20-1	TRBJ2-2	CSARSGTSLRELFF	TGCAGTGCTCGCTCCGGGACTAGCTTGAGGGAGCTGTTTTTT
13	-	-	TRBV5-1	TRBJ2-1	CASSGSGYNEQFF	TGCGCCAGCAGCGGTAGCGGTTACAATGAGCAGTTCTTC
13	-	TRBD2	TRBV29-1	TRBJ2-7	CSVAPGLAVEQYF	TGCAGCGTGGCTCCGGGACTAGCAGTCGAGCAGTACTTC
16	-	TRBD1	TRBV3-1	TRBJ2-7	CASSQDWAGGSHEQYF	TGTGCCAGCAGCCAAGATTGGGCAGGGGGTAGCCACGAGCAGTACTTC